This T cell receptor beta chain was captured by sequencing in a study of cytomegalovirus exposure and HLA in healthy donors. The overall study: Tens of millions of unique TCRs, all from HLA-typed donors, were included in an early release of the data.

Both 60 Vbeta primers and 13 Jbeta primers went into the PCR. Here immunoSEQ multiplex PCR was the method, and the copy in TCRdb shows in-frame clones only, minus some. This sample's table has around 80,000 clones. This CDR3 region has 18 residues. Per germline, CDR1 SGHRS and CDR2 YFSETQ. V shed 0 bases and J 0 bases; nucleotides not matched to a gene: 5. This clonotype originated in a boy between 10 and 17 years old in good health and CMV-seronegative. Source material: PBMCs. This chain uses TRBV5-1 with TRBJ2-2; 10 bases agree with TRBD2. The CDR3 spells CASSLGSGGISNTGELFF. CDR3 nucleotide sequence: TGCGCCAGCAGCTTGGGTAGCGGGGGGATTTCGAACACCGGGGAGCTGTTTTTT.